This TCR beta chain was identified in a study of blood T cell repertoires in COVID-19. There are 14 residues in the CDR3. V was shortened by 6 bases and J by 4 bases, with 12 bases between the two germline ends. Germline-derived CDR1 and CDR2 are MNHEY and SVGAGI. Some clones are missing from TCRdb's copy, which holds only in-frame ones; the method was immunoSEQ multiplex PCR. There are around 94,000 clones in the sample; approximately 82% occur only once, and about 9.6% lies in the top ten. In this sample, this clone turned up once. This TCR derives from a man between 60 and 70 years old with active or convalescent COVID-19. The chain uses TRBV6-5 and TRBJ1-4; the D gene is possibly TRBD1 (5 bases). Sequencing was carried out using peripheral blood. DNA of the CDR3: TGTGCCAGCAGGATAGACAGCTTTAATGAAAAACTGTTTTTT. This translates into CASRIDSFNEKLFF.